This passage covers 13 T cell receptor beta chains from one sample sequenced in a study of control samples from healthy donors and cancer patients (dated by TCRdb to 2020 to 2022). Receptors were amplified or captured by the immunoSEQ multiplex PCR assay. Entries here come from immuneACCESS through TCRdb and include only in-frame sequences with V and J called. Some clones fail to appear in such tables; in the studies checked, an unresolved V gene covers under half of the shortfall, and the cause of the remainder is unknown. The sample contains over 100,000 clones, roughly 89% of them found a single time. The ten largest clones take up 4.5% to 7% of the sample. The sample consisted of blood. The receptor source for this set is a man younger than 35 in good health.

This clone was seen only once. The V and J genes are TRBV11-2 and TRBJ2-2, with D unclear. V was trimmed by 2 bases and J by 4 bases, leaving 14 bases between them. This CDR3 region has 16 residues. The V gene's germline CDR1 is SGHAT and CDR2 FQNNGV. The CDR3 coding sequence is TGTGCCAGCAGCTTATTAGGTCATCTGGGCACCGGGGAGCTGTTTTTT. It yields the protein CASSLLGHLGTGELFF.

The chain couples TRBV7-3 to TRBJ1-4; TRBD1 aligns across 9 bases. This CDR3 is built from 21 residues. Trimming at V came to 5 bases and at J to 0 bases, leaving 19 bases not matched to a gene. Germline lookup yields CDR1 SGHTA and CDR2 FQGTGA. The CDR3 sequence: CASSPGQGREPVYPTNEKLFF. The CDR3 nucleotides are TGTGCCAGCAGCCCGGGACAGGGAAGGGAGCCGGTTTACCCAACTAATGAAAAACTGTTTTTT.

The chain is built from TRBV5-1 and TRBJ2-6; D not resolved. The germline V and J ends were trimmed by 4 bases and 0 bases, with 8 bases remaining between them. In germline, CDR1 is SGHRS, CDR2 YFSETQ. The CDR3 has 15 amino acids. The CDR3 region is CASSLQPSGANVLTF. The CDR3 nucleotides are TGCGCCAGCAGCCTTCAGCCCTCTGGGGCCAACGTCCTGACTTTC.

V gene TRBV29-1 combines with J gene TRBJ1-2; D not certain. The CDR3 runs to 16 residues. Germline CDR1 and CDR2: SQVTM and ANQGSEA. The V gene lost 1 base and the J gene lost 4 bases, with 19 bases spanning the gap. CDR3 in DNA: TGCAGCGTTGAAGTACGGGGAGGATCCCCCTTCTATGGCTACACCTTC. Translated: CSVEVRGGSPFYGYTF.

The CDR3 DNA sequence: TGCGCCAGCAGCCACCTTTTTGGGACAGGGGCTAACTATGGCTACACCTTC. Translated, it gives CASSHLFGTGANYGYTF. The chain combines TRBV4-1 with TRBJ1-2; 10 bases line up with TRBD1. With V trimmed by 3 bases and J by 0 bases, 7 bases remained unmatched. Germline loops: CDR1 MGHRA, CDR2 YSYEKL. The CDR3 is made up of 17 amino acids.

The chain recombines TRBV4-1 with TRBJ2-7; tentative D call: TRBD1 (6 bases). The CDR3 runs 14 residues. Between the trimmed V and J ends, which lost 4 bases and 1 base, there was a span of 11 bases. Germline V gives CDR1 MGHRA, CDR2 YSYEKL. The CDR3 coding sequence is TGCGCCAGCAGCCTGGACAGATTTTCCTACGAGCAGTACTTC. Its translation: CASSLDRFSYEQYF.

The chain combines TRBV18 with TRBJ2-1; 10 bases line up with TRBD2. The CDR3 is 16 residues long. Germline lookup yields CDR1 KGHSH and CDR2 LQKENI. Trimming took 3 bases from V and 2 from J; bases not matched to a gene: 4. The CDR3 spells CASSPLAGEAYNEQFF. CDR3 sequence (DNA): TGTGCCAGCTCACCGCTAGCGGGGGAGGCCTACAATGAGCAGTTCTTC.

The rearrangement uses TRBV9 and TRBJ2-1; TRBD1 might be the D (5 bases). From germline, CDR1 is SGDLS and CDR2 YYNGEE. The CDR3 contains 18 residues. The ends were cut back, 4 bases at V and 4 bases at J, with 24 bases in the middle. CDR3 nucleotides: TGTGCCAGCAGCTCACCTCAGGGAATCGGCGCACAATACAATGAGCAGTTCTTC. This encodes CASSSPQGIGAQYNEQFF.

V is TRBV6-4 and J is TRBJ1-6; 9 nucleotides agree with TRBD1. V trimming: 0 bases; J trimming: 6 bases; junction bases outside the gene matches: 0. CDR1 is MRHNA and CDR2 is SNTAGT in the germline V gene. The CDR3 spans 15 residues. The CDR3 coding sequence is TGTGCCAGCAGTGACTCGACAGGGGGTAATTCACCCCTCCACTTT. Protein sequence: CASSDSTGGNSPLHF.

This chain joins TRBV10-3 and TRBJ1-3, with D uncertain. The CDR3 has 14 residues. Trimming left V 4 bases short and J 0 bases short, with 7 bases between. The V gene's germline CDR1 is ENHRY and CDR2 SYGVKD. CDR3 sequence: CAISAQSSGNTIYF. The CDR3 nucleotides are TGTGCCATCAGTGCCCAGAGCTCTGGAAACACCATATATTTT.

V gene TRBV19 combines with J gene TRBJ2-7, with 10 bases identical to TRBD1. Trimming at V came to 9 bases and at J to 2 bases, leaving 7 bases not matched to a gene. This CDR3 has 14 amino acids. Germline V gene lookup returns CDR1 LNHDA and CDR2 SQIVND (reference sequence). CDR3 sequence: CASRPGTGAYEQYF. CDR3 nucleotide sequence: TGTGCCAGCCGACCCGGGACAGGGGCCTACGAGCAGTACTTC.

This sequence joins TRBV9 and TRBJ2-7; tentatively, D is TRBD1 (6 bases). The ends were cut back, 3 bases at V and 2 bases at J, with 12 bases in the middle. This CDR3 comprises 14 residues. In germline, CDR1 is SGDLS, CDR2 YYNGEE. The DNA of the CDR3 is TGTGCCAGCAGCGCCCGAGGACAGCCCTACGAGCAGTACTTC. Protein: CASSARGQPYEQYF.

V is TRBV7-9 and J is TRBJ1-2; 7 bases line up with TRBD1. The germline CDR1 and CDR2 sequences are SEHNR and FQNEAQ (reference sequence). The J segment lost 4 bases and the V segment lost 5 bases, leaving 10 bases of the junction unmatched. This CDR3 is built from 15 residues. CDR3 amino acids: CASSLAPGTAYGYTF. In DNA, the CDR3 is TGTGCCAGCAGCCTCGCCCCAGGGACAGCCTATGGCTACACCTTC.